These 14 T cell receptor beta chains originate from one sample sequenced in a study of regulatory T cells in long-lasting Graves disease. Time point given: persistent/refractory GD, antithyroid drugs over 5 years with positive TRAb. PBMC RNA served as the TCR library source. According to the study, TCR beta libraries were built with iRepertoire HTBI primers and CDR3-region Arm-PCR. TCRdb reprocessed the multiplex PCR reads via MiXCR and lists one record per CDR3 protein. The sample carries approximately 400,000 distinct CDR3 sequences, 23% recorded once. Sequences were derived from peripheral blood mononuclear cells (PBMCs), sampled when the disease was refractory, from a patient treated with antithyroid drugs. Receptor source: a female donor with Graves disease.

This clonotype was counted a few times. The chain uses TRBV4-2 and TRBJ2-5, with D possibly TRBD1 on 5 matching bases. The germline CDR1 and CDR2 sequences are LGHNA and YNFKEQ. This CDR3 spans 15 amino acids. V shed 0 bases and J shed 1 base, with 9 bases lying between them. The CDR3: CASSQDQGFQETQYF. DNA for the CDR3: TGTGCCAGCAGCCAAGATCAGGGATTCCAAGAGACCCAGTACTTC.

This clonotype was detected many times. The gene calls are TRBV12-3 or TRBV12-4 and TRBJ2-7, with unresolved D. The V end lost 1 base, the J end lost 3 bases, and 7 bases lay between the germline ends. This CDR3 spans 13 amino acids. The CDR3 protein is CASSLESDYEQYF. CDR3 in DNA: TGTGCCAGCAGTTTAGAGTCCGACTACGAGCAGTACTTC.

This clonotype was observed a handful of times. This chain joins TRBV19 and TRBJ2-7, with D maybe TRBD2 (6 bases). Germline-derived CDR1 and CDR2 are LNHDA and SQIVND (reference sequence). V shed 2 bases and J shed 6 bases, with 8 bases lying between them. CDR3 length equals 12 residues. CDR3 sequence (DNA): TGTGCCAGTAGTATAAGGGACTCCGAGCAGTACTTC. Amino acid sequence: CASSIRDSEQYF.

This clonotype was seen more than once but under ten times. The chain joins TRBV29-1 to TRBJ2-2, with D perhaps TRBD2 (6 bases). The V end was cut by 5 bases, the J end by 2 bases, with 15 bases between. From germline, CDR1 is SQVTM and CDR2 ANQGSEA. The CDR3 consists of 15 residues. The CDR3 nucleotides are TGCAGCGTTCGGGTTGGGGGGACTAACACCGGGGAGCTGTTTTTT. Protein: CSVRVGGTNTGELFF.

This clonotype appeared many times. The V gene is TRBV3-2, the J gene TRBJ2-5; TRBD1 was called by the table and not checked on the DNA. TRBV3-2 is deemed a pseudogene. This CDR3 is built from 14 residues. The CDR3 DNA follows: TGTGCCAGCAGCCGGGGACGGGCGGATGAGACCCAGTACTTC. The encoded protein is CASSRGRADETQYF.

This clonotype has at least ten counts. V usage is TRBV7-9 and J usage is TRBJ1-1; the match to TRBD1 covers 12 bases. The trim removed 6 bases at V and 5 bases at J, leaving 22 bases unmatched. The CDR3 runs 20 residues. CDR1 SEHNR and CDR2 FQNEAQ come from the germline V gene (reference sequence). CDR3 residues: CASRGSSGTGGSTWVTEAFF. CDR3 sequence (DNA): TGTGCCAGCAGAGGGTCGTCTGGGACAGGGGGCTCAACCTGGGTTACTGAAGCTTTCTTT. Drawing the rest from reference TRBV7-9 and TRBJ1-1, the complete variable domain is DTGVSQNPRHKITKRGQNVTFRCDPISEHNRLYWYRQTLGQGPEFLTYFQNEAQLEKSRLLSDRFSAERPKGSFSTLEIQRTEQGDSAMYLCASRGSSGTGGSTWVTEAFFGQGTRLTVV.

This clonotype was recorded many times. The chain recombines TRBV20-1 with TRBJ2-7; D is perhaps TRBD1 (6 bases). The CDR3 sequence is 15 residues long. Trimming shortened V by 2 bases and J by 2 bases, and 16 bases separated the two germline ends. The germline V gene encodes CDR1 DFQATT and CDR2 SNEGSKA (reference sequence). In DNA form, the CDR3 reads TGCAGTGCTAGAAGGACCGGGACAAGAGCCTACGAGCAGTACTTC. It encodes CSARRTGTRAYEQYF.

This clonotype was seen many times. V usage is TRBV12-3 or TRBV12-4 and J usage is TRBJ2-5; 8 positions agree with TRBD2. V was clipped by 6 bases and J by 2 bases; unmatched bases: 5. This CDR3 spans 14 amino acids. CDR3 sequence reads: CASRPGGGQETQYF. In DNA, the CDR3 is TGTGCCAGCAGACCCGGGGGGGGACAAGAGACCCAGTACTTC.

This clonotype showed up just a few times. CDR3 DNA: TGCGCCAGCAGCTTCCTGGGTTATGGCAATGAGCAGTTCTTC. Its protein is CASSFLGYGNEQFF. The chain carries TRBV5-1 and TRBJ2-1; the D is unclear. Trimming removed 2 bases at V and 6 bases at J, with 12 bases between. Looked up from germline, CDR1 is SGHRS and CDR2 is YFSETQ. The CDR3 has 14 amino acids.

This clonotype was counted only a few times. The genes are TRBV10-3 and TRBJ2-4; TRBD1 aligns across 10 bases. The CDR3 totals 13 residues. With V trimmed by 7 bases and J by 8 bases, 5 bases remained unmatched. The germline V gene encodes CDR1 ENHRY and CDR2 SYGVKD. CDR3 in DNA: TGTGCCATCAAGGGACAGGGGTTAGACATTCAGTACTTC. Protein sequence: CAIKGQGLDIQYF.

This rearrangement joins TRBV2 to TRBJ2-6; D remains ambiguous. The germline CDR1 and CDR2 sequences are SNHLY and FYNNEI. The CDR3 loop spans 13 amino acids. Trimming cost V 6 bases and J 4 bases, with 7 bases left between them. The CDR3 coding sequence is TGTGCCAGCAGCCCCCTGGGGGCCAACGTCCTGACTTTC. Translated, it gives CASSPLGANVLTF.

Here the CDR3 reads CASRAQGLFQPQHF. The CDR3 DNA sequence: TGTGCCAGCAGGGCACAGGGGCTCTTCCAGCCCCAGCATTTT. V and J are TRBV25-1 and TRBJ1-5, with TRBD1 matching over 7 bases. With 6 bases clipped from V and 7 bases from J, the junction kept 9 bases outside the gene matches. The CDR3 length is 14 residues. The V gene's germline CDR1 is MGHDK and CDR2 SYGVNS.

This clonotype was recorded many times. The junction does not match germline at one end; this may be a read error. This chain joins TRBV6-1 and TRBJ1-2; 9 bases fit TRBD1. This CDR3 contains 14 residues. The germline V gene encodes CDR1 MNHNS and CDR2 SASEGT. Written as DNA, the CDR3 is TGTGCCATCAGTGAGACACAGGGGGCTGGTGGCTACACCTTC. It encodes CAISETQGAGGYTF.

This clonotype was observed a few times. The CDR3 spells CASSLLPGVGETQYF. CDR3 DNA sequence: TGTGCCAGCAGTTTACTTCCGGGAGTGGGTGAGACCCAGTACTTC. This rearrangement joins TRBV27 to TRBJ2-5; a weak D match, TRBD2 (6 bases). The CDR3 spans 15 residues. V was pared by 2 bases and J by 5 bases, with 15 bases between. CDR1 and CDR2 (germline): MNHEY, SMNVEV (reference sequence).